This T cell receptor beta chain was identified during a study of vaccination and CD4 T cells after COVID-19. Study-wide background: Comprising six males and four females, the convalescent participants counted two Hispanic individuals among them. Controls had a CEFX pool, an HIV-1 Nef pool, or no peptide added.

Treatment: approximately 9-day PBMC culture with coronavirus spike peptide pools or control peptides (ViraFEST assay). Expanded clonotypes were found by TCR sequencing after peptide-pool stimulation (ViraFEST). Negative selection purified CD4+ T cells after roughly 9 days of culture. Sequenced with the Oncomine TCR Beta short-read assay was DNA taken from cultured CD4+ T cells. Each CDR3 protein is one row after TCRdb ran MiXCR on the PCR reads. This sample yields approximately 10,000 distinct CDR3 sequences, of which roughly half are seen a single time; around a third belongs to the top ten. CDR1 and CDR2 (germline): SQVTM, ANQGSEA. This CDR3 is built from 14 residues. V lost 6 bases to trimming and J lost 3 bases, with 18 bases between them. To note about this clonotype: Its antigen is still unknown.

The chain has TRBV29-1 and TRBJ2-7; TRBD1 might be the D (6 bases). Sequenced: CD4+ T cells from blood, cultured in vitro. The sequence was collected from a human donor who had recovered from COVID-19. In DNA form, the CDR3 reads TGCAGCGTAGCTGGACAGAGTGGCCACTACGAGCAGTACTTC. Amino acids: CSVAGQSGHYEQYF.